This record looks at one TCR beta chain sequence and its context. What it recognizes is unknown. The CDR3 runs to 14 residues. V was shortened by 1 base and J by 1 base, with 7 bases between the two germline ends. CDR1 SGHTA and CDR2 FQGNSA come from the germline V gene. The record originates from a study of shared clonotypes between healthy human individuals. Whole-study findings and limits: Generation probability values for non-shared clonotypes were lower than those for clonotypes shared by all four donors.

It was at deep level that the assay was run. TCRdb's copy holds only in-frame clones and misses some; the assay was immunoSEQ multiplex PCR. Of around 2.5 million clones listed, approximately 93% are singletons. A CD45RA+ naive subset and a CD45RA-negative memory subset were split from CD4+ cells. This receptor was obtained from a man between 18 and 29 years old in good health. Some clones in this sample may be carry-over from other donors' samples. The V gene is TRBV7-2, the J gene TRBJ1-2; D not resolved. Sequencing input: naive CD4+ T cells from PBMCs. As for subset: CD45RA+ positively selected. CDR3 bases: TGTGCCAGCAGCTTAGGGTCCGGTAACTATGGCTACACCTTC. Translated: CASSLGSGNYGYTF.